These T cell receptor beta chains were read from a single sample in a study of tumor-infiltrating lymphocytes in primary liver carcinoma. TCRdb re-called the multiplex PCR reads through MiXCR, storing one row per CDR3 protein. The sample lists fewer than 350,000 distinct CDR3 sequences, 65% occurring once. The sequencing sample was made of peripheral blood. Every receptor here comes from a man aged 40-55 years with primary liver carcinoma and hepatitis B virus infection. The CDR3 runs from the conserved cysteine through the conserved F or W. The D gene is left open where the match is weak. Only part of the rows carry a size: once, few, many, or a class if the clone is expanded.

CDR3nt | CDR3aa | v_gene | abundance | j_gene | d_gene
TGTGCCAGCAGCATATGGACAGTCGACACCGGGGAGCTGTTTTTT | CASSIWTVDTGELFF | TRBV11-2 | . | TRBJ2-2 | .
TGTGCCAGCAGCGTACGACAGGTTAATGAGCAGTTCTTC | CASSVRQVNEQFF | TRBV6-1 | few | TRBJ2-1 | .
TGTGCCAGCAGCTTCAGACAGAAAAGTACCGGTGAGCCGTTTTTT | CASSFRQKSTGEPFF | TRBV11-1 | . | TRBJ2-2 | .
TGCAGCGTCGCTAGCGGACAGGGATCGACCGGGGAGCTGTTTTTT | CSVASGQGSTGELFF | TRBV29-1 | many | TRBJ2-2 | .
TGTGCCAGCAGTTTAGCGGGAGGGACGACAGATACGCAGTATTTT | CASSLAGGTTDTQYF | TRBV28 | . | TRBJ2-3 | TRBD2
TGTGCCAGAGGGCTAACGGGAGGGCTGTGTGAGCAGTTCTTC | CARGLTGGLCEQFF | TRBV7-3 | . | TRBJ2-1 | TRBD2
TGTGCCAGCAGCCAAGAGACTTTGAGAAGTGGAAACACCATATATTTT | CASSQETLRSGNTIYF | TRBV4-2 | few | TRBJ1-3 | .
TGTGCCAGCAGCCAAGATCGGAAGGGCCGGAGTAATAACTATGGCTACACCTTC | CASSQDRKGRSNNYGYTF | TRBV4-2 | . | TRBJ1-2 | .
TGCGCCAGCAGCTTTGGAGGGGGGCCCACCAATGAGCAGTTCTTC | CASSFGGGPTNEQFF | TRBV5-1 | . | TRBJ2-1 | .
TGTGCCATCAGTGCCCTCAGGGGCGCTGGGGCCAACGTCCTGACTTTC | CAISALRGAGANVLTF | TRBV10-3 | many | TRBJ2-6 | .
TGTGCCAGCAGTTTCAAGGACGGGGGAGATTACGAGCAATACTTC | CASSFKDGGDYEQYF | TRBV6-1 | once | TRBJ2-7 | .
TGTGCCAGCAGTTACTCTGGGACTAGCGGGAGTCGAACAGATACGCAGTATTTT | CASSYSGTSGSRTDTQYF | TRBV6-5 | few | TRBJ2-3 | TRBD2
TGTGCCAGCACCTACAGGGGTCGGCGGGACGAGCAGTACTTC | CASTYRGRRDEQYF | TRBV28 | . | TRBJ2-7 | TRBD1
TGTGCCAGCAGTGAAGGAGGTAGCCGAGAGACCCAGTACTTC | CASSEGGSRETQYF | TRBV6-1 | . | TRBJ2-5 | .
TGTGCCAGCAGCTTGTCTCCGACCGGGACAGGGTACAATGAGCAGTTCTTC | CASSLSPTGTGYNEQFF | TRBV5-5 | . | TRBJ2-1 | TRBD1